This T cell receptor (beta chain) was captured by sequencing in a study of blood T cell repertoires in COVID-19. Study at large: Acute and convalescent COVID-19 samples came from the United States, Italy and Spain.

The V gene's germline CDR1 is KGHSH and CDR2 LQKENI. V gave up 5 bases and J gave up 5 bases; unmatched junction bases: 3. The CDR3 loop spans 13 amino acids. The study recruited people aged roughly 18 to 100 years across approximately 24 US areas. Participants had their cohort set by participant-reported clinical history. Original analysis: How many nucleated cells were present was estimated from reference gene primer amplification. The repertoire was sequenced with immunoSEQ multiplex PCR; TCRdb's copy has only in-frame clones and lacks some. V, J and clone size derive from that table, while D and trimming were established from the DNA sequence. The sample carries about 250,000 clones, 88% recorded once.

The TCR was taken from a woman in her forties or fifties who had recovered from COVID-19. The specimen sequenced was PBMCs or T cells enriched from blood (not recorded which). This chain connects TRBV18 to TRBJ1-5; 7 nucleotides agree with TRBD1. DNA of the CDR3: TGTGCCAGCTCAACTGACAGGGATCAGCCCCAGCATTTT. This sequence encodes CASSTDRDQPQHF.